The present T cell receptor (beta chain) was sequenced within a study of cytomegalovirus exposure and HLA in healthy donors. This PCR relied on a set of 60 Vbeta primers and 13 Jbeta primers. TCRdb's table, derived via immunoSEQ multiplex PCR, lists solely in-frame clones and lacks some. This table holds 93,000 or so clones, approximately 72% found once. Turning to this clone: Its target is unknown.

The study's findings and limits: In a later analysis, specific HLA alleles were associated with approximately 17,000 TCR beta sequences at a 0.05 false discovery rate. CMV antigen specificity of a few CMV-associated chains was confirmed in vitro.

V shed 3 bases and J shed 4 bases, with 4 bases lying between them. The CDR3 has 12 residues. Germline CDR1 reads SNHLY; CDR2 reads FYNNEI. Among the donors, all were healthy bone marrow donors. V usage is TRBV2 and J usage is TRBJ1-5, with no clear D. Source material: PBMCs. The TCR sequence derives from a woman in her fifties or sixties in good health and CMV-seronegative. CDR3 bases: TGTGCCAGCAGTGAGCAGAATCAGCCCCAGCATTTT. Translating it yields CASSEQNQPQHF.